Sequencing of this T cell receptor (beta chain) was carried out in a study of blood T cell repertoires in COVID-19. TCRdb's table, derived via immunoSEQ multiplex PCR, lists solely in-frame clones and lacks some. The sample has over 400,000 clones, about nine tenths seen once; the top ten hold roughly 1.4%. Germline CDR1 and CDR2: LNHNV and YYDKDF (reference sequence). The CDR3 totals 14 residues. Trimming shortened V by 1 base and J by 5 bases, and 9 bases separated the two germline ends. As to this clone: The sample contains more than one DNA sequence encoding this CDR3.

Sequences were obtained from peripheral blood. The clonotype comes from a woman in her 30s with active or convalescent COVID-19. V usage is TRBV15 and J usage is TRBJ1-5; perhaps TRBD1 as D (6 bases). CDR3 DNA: TGTGCCACCAGCAGAGTAGGGGGGGATCAGCCCCAGCATTTT. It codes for CATSRVGGDQPQHF.